This passage covers 14 T cell receptor beta chains from one sample sequenced in a study of blood T cell repertoires in COVID-19. Assay: immunoSEQ multiplex PCR; the TCRdb copy retains only in-frame clones and omits some. The table records some 13,000 clones, roughly 84% of them present only once. The sample was peripheral blood. These receptors all come from a man aged 50-59 years with active COVID-19.

The V gene is TRBV5-5, the J gene TRBJ1-1, with 8 bases fitting TRBD1. Looked up from germline, CDR1 is SGHKS and CDR2 is YYEKEE (reference sequence). V dropped 5 bases and J dropped 5; count of bases not matched to a gene: 8. The CDR3 length is 14 residues. CDR3 protein: CASSSDRELTEAFF. In DNA, the CDR3 is TGTGCCAGCAGTTCGGACAGGGAACTGACTGAAGCTTTCTTT. Using reference TRBV5-5 and TRBJ1-1 for the parts outside the CDR3, the full variable domain is DAGVTQSPTHLIKTRGQQVTLRCSPISGHKSVSWYQQVLGQGPQFIFQYYEKEERGRGNFPDRFSARQFPNYSSELNVNALLLGDSALYLCASSSDRELTEAFFGQGTRLTVV.

J is TRBJ2-1 and V is TRBV27; 9 bases agree with TRBD1. The V gene's germline CDR1 is MNHEY and CDR2 SMNVEV (reference sequence). This CDR3 region has 16 residues. Losses at the gene ends were 5 bases for V and 2 bases for J; bases not matched to a gene: 7. CDR3 nucleotide sequence: TGTGCCAGCAGTACGACAGGGGGTAGTACCTACAATGAGCAGTTCTTC. As protein: CASSTTGGSTYNEQFF.

The chain has TRBV11-2 and TRBJ2-3; D is perhaps TRBD2 (6 bases). Germline values: CDR1 SGHAT, CDR2 FQNNGV. Trimming cost V 0 bases and J 1 base, with 14 bases left between them. CDR3 length: 17 amino acids. CDR3 sequence: CASSLDEWRGGTDTQYF. CDR3 nucleotides: TGTGCCAGCAGCTTAGATGAATGGCGGGGAGGCACAGATACGCAGTATTTT.

DNA of the CDR3: TGTGCCAGCAGCGTAGAAAGCGGGAGGGGCACAGATACGCAGTATTTT. It is translated as CASSVESGRGTDTQYF. The chain couples TRBV9 to TRBJ2-3, with TRBD2 matching over 10 bases. There are 16 residues in the CDR3. From germline, CDR1 is SGDLS and CDR2 YYNGEE. Trimming at V came to 0 bases and at J to 1 base, leaving 2 bases not matched to a gene.

The chain combines TRBV7-9 with TRBJ2-2; D gene ambiguous. The CDR3 extends over 13 amino acids. V lost 3 bases to trimming and J lost 6 bases, with 8 bases between them. Germline-derived CDR1 and CDR2 are SEHNR and FQNEAQ (reference sequence). CDR3 sequence reads: CASSFRASGELFF. As DNA, the CDR3 is TGTGCCAGCAGCTTTCGTGCGTCCGGGGAGCTGTTTTTT.

V gene TRBV5-1 combines with J gene TRBJ2-2, with D unclear. The V end was cut by 1 base, the J end by 2 bases, with 18 bases between. Germline CDR1 reads SGHRS; CDR2 reads YFSETQ. The CDR3 spans 18 residues. Here the CDR3 DNA reads TGCGCCAGCAGCTTGTGGTCTCTTGCGGAGAGAAACACCGGGGAGCTGTTTTTT. Protein sequence: CASSLWSLAERNTGELFF.

Only a few counts were recorded for this clone. V and J are TRBV5-4 and TRBJ1-2; D might be TRBD1 (5 bases). Germline CDR1 reads SGHNT; CDR2 reads YYREEE (reference sequence). V was cut by 4 bases and J by 4 bases, with 14 bases left in between. The CDR3 is 14 residues long. The CDR3 sequence: CASSIAGLTYGYTF. The CDR3 bases are TGTGCCAGCAGCATAGCAGGGCTAACCTATGGCTACACCTTC.

The CDR3 DNA follows: TGTGCCAGCAGTTACTCGACTACACCCGATGGCTACACCTTC. Protein: CASSYSTTPDGYTF. The rearrangement joins TRBV6-6 to TRBJ1-2; D is ambiguous. V lost 0 bases to trimming and J lost 6 bases, with 11 bases between them. Germline CDR1 is MNHNY and CDR2 is SVGAGI (reference sequence). The CDR3 spans 14 residues.

This clone was recorded only once. The CDR3 nucleotides read TGCGCCAGCAGCTCCCTTTCGGGAGCCGGAGAGCAGTACTTC. This sequence encodes CASSSLSGAGEQYF. This chain connects TRBV5-1 to TRBJ2-7; possibly TRBD2 for D (6 bases). V was shortened by 3 bases and J by 7 bases, with 17 bases between the two germline ends. CDR3 length: 14 amino acids. From germline, CDR1 is SGHRS and CDR2 YFSETQ.

This clone is categorized as medium-sized. Distinct nucleotide sequences in the sample also encode this CDR3. The chain is built from TRBV2 and TRBJ2-7, with 9 nucleotides matching TRBD1. V was pared by 4 bases and J by 3 bases, with 7 bases of the junction left unmatched. Germline loops: CDR1 SNHLY, CDR2 FYNNEI. The CDR3 is 15 amino acids. Here the CDR3 DNA reads TGTGCCAGCAGTGGGAGACAGGGGGAAAGCTACGAGCAGTACTTC. It encodes CASSGRQGESYEQYF. Full variable domain (remainder filled in from reference TRBV2 and TRBJ2-7): EPEVTQTPSHQVTQMGQEVILRCVPISNHLYFYWYRQILGQKVEFLVSFYNNEISEKSEIFDDQFSVERPDGSNFTLKIRSTKLEDSAMYFCASSGRQGESYEQYFGPGTRLTVT.

The chain combines TRBV24-1 with TRBJ2-7; 8 bases agree with TRBD1. The CDR3 totals 15 residues. CDR1 is KGHDR, CDR2 SFDVKD, per germline. J was trimmed by 5 bases and V by 4 bases; bases with no gene match: 9. This chain's CDR3 is CATSDPRQGLDEQYF. The CDR3 DNA reads TGTGCCACCAGTGACCCCCGACAGGGGTTGGACGAGCAGTACTTC.

The chain has TRBV30 and TRBJ1-5, with TRBD1 matching over 7 bases. The CDR3 is 14 residues long. The germline gives CDR1 GTSNPN, CDR2 SVGIG (reference sequence). V dropped 0 bases and J dropped 3; count of bases not matched to a gene: 2. As DNA, the CDR3 is TGTGCCTGGAGTGTAGGACAGGACAATCAGCCCCAGCATTTT. Its translation is CAWSVGQDNQPQHF.

In nucleotides, the CDR3 is TGCGCCAGCAGCTTGGCCCGAGCGGGAGTACGGTGGGAAGAGACCCAGTACTTC. This gives the protein CASSLARAGVRWEETQYF. The genes are TRBV5-1 and TRBJ2-5, with 8 nucleotides matching TRBD2. Germline CDR1 reads SGHRS; CDR2 reads YFSETQ. The CDR3 is 18 residues long. The trim removed 0 bases at V and 3 bases at J, leaving 13 bases unmatched.

The chain recombines TRBV4-2 with TRBJ2-7; TRBD2 matches at 13 bases. Looked up from germline, CDR1 is LGHNA and CDR2 is YNFKEQ. The CDR3 totals 16 residues. The J segment lost 3 bases and the V segment lost 0 bases, leaving 2 bases of the junction unmatched. For the CDR3, the DNA is TGTGCCAGCAGCCAAGAGGGACTAGCGGGAAACTACGAGCAGTACTTC. This translates into CASSQEGLAGNYEQYF.